Here is one T cell receptor (beta chain) with its context. Libraries were prepared by immunoSEQ multiplex PCR; TCRdb keeps only in-frame clonotypes and omits some of them. Of some 160,000 clones in the sample, about 80% were seen once. The CDR3 loop spans 15 amino acids. Germline V CDR1 and CDR2: MNHEY, SVGAGI. V lost 6 bases and J lost 5; bases outside the gene matches: 5. The sample is drawn from a study of blood T cell repertoires in COVID-19. The chain carries TRBV6-5 and TRBJ1-5; 12 bases are a match to TRBD1. Sequencing was carried out using peripheral blood. This TCR derives from a man between 65 and 79 years old with active or convalescent COVID-19. In DNA form, the CDR3 reads TGTGCCAGCAGACCGGGACAGGGGGCCTATCAGCCCCAGCATTTT. Protein sequence: CASRPGQGAYQPQHF.